The TCR beta chain described here comes from a study of T-cell memory formation after mild COVID-19. Study background: TCR clusters were mostly confined to one donor each. Study-wide results and limits: The main location of contracting CD4+ clones was CM and EM, and that of contracting CD8+ clones was EMRA.

V lost 4 bases to trimming and J lost 5 bases, with 23 bases between them. The germline gives CDR1 GTSNPN, CDR2 SVGIG (reference sequence). CDR3 size: 16 residues. TCRdb fed the 5' RACE reads into MiXCR, producing one record per CDR3 protein. The top ten hold around 20% of the sample, which has about 320,000 distinct CDR3 sequences, more than 13% seen once. In the case of this clonotype: Its antigen is not identified.

The TCR originated in a man between 18 and 35 years old who had mild COVID-19 (a few samples of this study predate the infection). Cell type and time point are not known. Sequencing was done on a sample of PBMCs or a T cell subset sorted from them (not recorded which). The chain recombines TRBV30 with TRBJ1-1; D is possibly TRBD1 (6 bases). The CDR3 bases are TGTGCCTGGACGTCCCACGGGATAGGGGGAAGGACTGAAGCTTTCTTT. Its translation: CAWTSHGIGGRTEAFF.